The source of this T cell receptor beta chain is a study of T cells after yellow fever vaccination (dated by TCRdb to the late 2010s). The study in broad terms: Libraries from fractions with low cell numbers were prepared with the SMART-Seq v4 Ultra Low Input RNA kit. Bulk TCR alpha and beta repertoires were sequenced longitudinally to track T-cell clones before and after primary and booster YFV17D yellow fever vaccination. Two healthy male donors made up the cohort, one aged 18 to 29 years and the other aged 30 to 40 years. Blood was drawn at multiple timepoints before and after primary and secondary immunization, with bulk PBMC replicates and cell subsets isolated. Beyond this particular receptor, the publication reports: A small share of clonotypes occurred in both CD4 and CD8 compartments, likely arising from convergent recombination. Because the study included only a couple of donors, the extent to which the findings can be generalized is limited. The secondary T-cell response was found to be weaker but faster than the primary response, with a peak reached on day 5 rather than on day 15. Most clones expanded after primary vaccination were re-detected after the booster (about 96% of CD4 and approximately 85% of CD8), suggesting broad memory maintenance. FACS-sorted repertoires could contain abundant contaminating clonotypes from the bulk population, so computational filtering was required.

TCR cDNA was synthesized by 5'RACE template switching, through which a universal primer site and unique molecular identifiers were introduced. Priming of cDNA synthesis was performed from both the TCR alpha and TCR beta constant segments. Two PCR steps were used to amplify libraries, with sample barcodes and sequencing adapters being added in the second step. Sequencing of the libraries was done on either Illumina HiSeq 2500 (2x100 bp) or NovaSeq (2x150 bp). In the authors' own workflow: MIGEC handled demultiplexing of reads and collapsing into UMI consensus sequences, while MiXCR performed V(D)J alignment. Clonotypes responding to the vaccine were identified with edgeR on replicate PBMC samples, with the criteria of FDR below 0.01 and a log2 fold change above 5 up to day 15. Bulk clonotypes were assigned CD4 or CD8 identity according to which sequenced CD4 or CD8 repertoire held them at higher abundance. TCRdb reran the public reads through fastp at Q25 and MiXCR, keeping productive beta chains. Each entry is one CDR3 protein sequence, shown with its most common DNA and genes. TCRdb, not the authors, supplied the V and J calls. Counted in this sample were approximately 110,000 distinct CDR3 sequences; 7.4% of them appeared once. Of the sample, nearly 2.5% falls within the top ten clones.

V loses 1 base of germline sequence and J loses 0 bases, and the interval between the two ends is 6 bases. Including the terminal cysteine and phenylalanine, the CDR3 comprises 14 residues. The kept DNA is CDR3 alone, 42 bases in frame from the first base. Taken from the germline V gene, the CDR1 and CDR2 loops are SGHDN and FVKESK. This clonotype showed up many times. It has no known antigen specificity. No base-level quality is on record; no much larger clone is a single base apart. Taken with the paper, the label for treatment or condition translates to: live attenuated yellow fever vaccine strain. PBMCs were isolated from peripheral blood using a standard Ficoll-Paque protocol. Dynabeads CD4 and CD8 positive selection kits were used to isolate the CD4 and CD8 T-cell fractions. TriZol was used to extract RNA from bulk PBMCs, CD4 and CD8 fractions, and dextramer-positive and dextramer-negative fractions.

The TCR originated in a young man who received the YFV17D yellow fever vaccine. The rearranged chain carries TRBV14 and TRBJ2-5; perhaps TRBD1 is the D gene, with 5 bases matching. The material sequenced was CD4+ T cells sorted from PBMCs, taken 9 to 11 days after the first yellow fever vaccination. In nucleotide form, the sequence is TGTGCCAGCAGCCAAGGACAGAACCAAGAGACCCAGTACTTC. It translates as CASSQGQNQETQYF.